A selection of T cell receptor beta chains follows, all from one sample in a study of T cells after posttransplantation cyclophosphamide. Libraries were prepared by immunoSEQ multiplex PCR; TCRdb keeps only in-frame clonotypes and omits some of them. The sample has roughly 42,000 clones, roughly 91% seen once. The source was PBMCs, collected roughly 59 days after allogeneic stem cell transplant with posttransplant cyclophosphamide. These receptors originate from a male patient aged 55 to 70 who received an allogeneic stem cell transplant from a related donor and was CMV-positive. A share of the T cells may be of graft donor origin. Each CDR3 is given with its conserved first and last residue. The D gene is left open where the match is weak. The size field is filled for only some rows; it gives once, few, many or a size class.

clone_size,d_call,v_call,j_call,cdr3_aa,cdr3_nt
-,-,TRBV5-1,TRBJ1-3,CASSPLVGSGNTIYF,TGCGCCAGCAGCCCACTAGTCGGCAGTGGAAACACCATATATTTT
-,-,TRBV28,TRBJ1-1,CASSLLDSGRRAFF,TGTGCCAGCAGTTTATTAGACAGCGGGAGAAGAGCTTTCTTT
-,TRBD1,TRBV15,TRBJ1-2,CATSRGGQASYGYTF,TGTGCCACCAGCAGAGGGGGACAGGCATCCTATGGCTACACCTTC
-,TRBD2,TRBV27,TRBJ2-5,CASSPGGSGLGETQYF,TGTGCCAGCAGTCCCGGGGGGTCAGGGTTGGGGGAGACCCAGTACTTC
-,-,TRBV11-2,TRBJ1-1,CASSYLDSNTEAFF,TGTGCCAGCAGCTACCTCGACAGTAACACTGAAGCTTTCTTT
few,TRBD1,TRBV11-2,TRBJ2-1,CASSLDAGGLYNEQFF,TGTGCCAGCAGCTTAGACGCAGGGGGCCTATACAATGAGCAGTTCTTC
-,-,TRBV27,TRBJ1-2,CASSFRGGWDSNYGYTF,TGTGCCAGCAGTTTCCGGGGAGGGTGGGACTCTAACTATGGCTACACCTTC
-,-,TRBV21-1,TRBJ2-1,CASSKVARTGLHNEQFF,TGTGCCAGCAGCAAAGTGGCCCGGACAGGGTTACACAATGAGCAGTTCTTC
-,-,TRBV28,TRBJ1-5,CASNRVAAQPQHF,TGTGCCAGTAACAGGGTGGCGGCTCAGCCCCAGCATTTT
-,TRBD2,TRBV11-2,TRBJ2-1,CASSLGASGLLEEQFF,TGTGCCAGCAGCTTAGGGGCTAGCGGGCTATTAGAGGAGCAGTTCTTC
-,-,TRBV19,TRBJ1-5,CASGFRAEQPQHF,TGTGCCAGTGGTTTCCGTGCGGAACAGCCCCAGCATTTT
-,TRBD1,TRBV7-6,TRBJ2-4,CASSPAQTGQVSGIAKNIQYF,TGTGCCAGCAGCCCCGCGCAGACTGGACAGGTTTCAGGGATAGCCAAAAACATTCAGTACTTC
-,-,TRBV5-1,TRBJ2-3,CASSLGRGAPTDTQYF,TGCGCCAGCAGCTTGGGACGGGGGGCGCCCACAGATACGCAGTATTTT
-,TRBD2,TRBV5-1,TRBJ2-3,CASSLSGASTDTQYF,TGCGCCAGCAGCTTAAGCGGGGCTAGCACAGATACGCAGTATTTT